This T cell receptor beta chain is from a study of shared clonotypes between healthy human individuals. The V end was cut by 4 bases, the J end by 6 bases, with 16 bases between. The V gene's germline CDR1 is SGHRS and CDR2 YFSETQ. This CDR3 has 14 residues. Data came from immunoSEQ multiplex PCR; TCRdb stores just in-frame clones and leaves some out. The sample contains more than 1 million clones, 70% to 80% of which appear only once. Sequencing was performed on memory CD4+ T cells from PBMCs. Subset denoted: CD45RA-negative fraction. This clonotype was sampled from a young man in good health. Some clones in this sample may be carry-over from other donors' samples. The rearrangement joins TRBV5-1 to TRBJ2-5; D is possibly TRBD1 (6 bases). The DNA of the CDR3 is TGCGCCAGCAGCCGGCCGGACAGTTTCAAGACCCAGTACTTC. Amino acids: CASSRPDSFKTQYF.